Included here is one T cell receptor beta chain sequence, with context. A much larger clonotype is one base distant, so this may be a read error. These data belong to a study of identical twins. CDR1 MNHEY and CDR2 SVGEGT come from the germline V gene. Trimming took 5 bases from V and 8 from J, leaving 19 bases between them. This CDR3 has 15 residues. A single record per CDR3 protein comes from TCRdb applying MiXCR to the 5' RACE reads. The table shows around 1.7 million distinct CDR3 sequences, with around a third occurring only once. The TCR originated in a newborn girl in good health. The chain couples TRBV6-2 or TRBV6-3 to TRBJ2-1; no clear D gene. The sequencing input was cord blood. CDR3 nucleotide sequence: TGTGCCAGCAGTAACACACCAGGATGGCTTCATGAGCAGTTCTTC. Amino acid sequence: CASSNTPGWLHEQFF.